The 8 T cell receptor beta chains presented below share a single source sample, sequenced in a study of identical twins. Each CDR3 protein gets one entry after TCRdb re-called the 5' RACE reads with MiXCR. The sample shows about 190,000 distinct CDR3 sequences, about 15% of them seen only once. This sample also belongs to another study, concerning T cells expressing NK-cell markers.

Sequences were obtained from CD8+ T cells sorted from blood. The receptors derive from a young woman in good health.

The rearrangement joins TRBV5-4 to TRBJ2-7, with 12 bases lining up with TRBD2. This CDR3 region has 18 residues. V was clipped by 3 bases and J by 0 bases; unmatched bases: 10. Germline loops: CDR1 SGHNT, CDR2 YYREEE (reference sequence). The CDR3: CASSSETSGGPSSYEQYF. The DNA for the CDR3 is TGTGCCAGCAGCTCGGAGACTAGCGGGGGACCAAGCTCCTACGAGCAGTACTTC. Complete variable domain (other parts from reference TRBV5-4 and TRBJ2-7): ETGVTQSPTHLIKTRGQQVTLRCSSQSGHNTVSWYQQALGQGPQFIFQYYREEENGRGNFPPRFSGLQFPNYSSELNVNALELDDSALYLCASSSETSGGPSSYEQYFGPGTRLTVT.

V is TRBV11-2 and J is TRBJ2-5; 9 bases fit TRBD2. CDR3 length equals 16 residues. V lost 3 bases and J lost 4; bases outside the gene matches: 9. CDR1 and CDR2 (germline): SGHAT, FQNNGV. The CDR3 reads CASSFLAGATSETQYF. The CDR3 bases are TGTGCCAGCAGCTTTTTAGCGGGAGCCACCTCAGAGACCCAGTACTTC.

The rearrangement uses TRBV9 and TRBJ2-4; TRBD1 aligns across 7 bases. The trim removed 3 bases at V and 9 bases at J, leaving 3 bases unmatched. There are 12 residues in the CDR3. Per the germline V gene, CDR1 is SGDLS and CDR2 is YYNGEE. Here the CDR3 reads CASSATGSIQYF. CDR3 sequence (DNA): TGTGCCAGCAGCGCGACAGGGAGCATTCAGTACTTC.

The rearrangement joins TRBV20-1 to TRBJ1-2; 8 bases are shared with TRBD1. Germline assignment: CDR1 DFQATT and CDR2 SNEGSKA (reference sequence). V lost 5 bases and J lost 5; bases outside the gene matches: 13. This CDR3 contains 15 residues. The CDR3 region has the DNA TGCAGTGCTCTTGAGAAAGACAGGGGAATTTATGGCTACACCTTC. Its translation is CSALEKDRGIYGYTF.

The rearrangement uses TRBV27 and TRBJ2-1; D gene uncertain. This CDR3 spans 16 amino acids. Germline CDR1 reads MNHEY; CDR2 reads SMNVEV (reference sequence). Trimming took 4 bases from V and 8 from J, leaving 21 bases between them. The CDR3 is CASSSLRATKVDEQFF. CDR3 nucleotide sequence: TGTGCCAGCAGTTCTCTCCGGGCCACAAAGGTGGATGAGCAGTTCTTC.

This clonotype came up a few times. CDR3 loop: CASSLSAPDTGELFF. In nucleotides, the CDR3 is TGTGCCAGCAGTTTGTCGGCTCCCGACACCGGGGAGCTGTTTTTT. This chain joins TRBV27 and TRBJ2-2; unclear D gene. This CDR3 comprises 15 residues. Trimming took 3 bases from V and 3 from J, leaving 11 bases between them. Germline CDR1 reads MNHEY; CDR2 reads SMNVEV (reference sequence).

In this sample, this clonotype turned up many times. This chain links TRBV12-3 or TRBV12-4 with TRBJ2-1; possible D gene TRBD2, 5 bases. V was clipped by 3 bases and J by 3 bases, with 6 bases between them. The CDR3 covers 13 residues. The CDR3 here is CASSFGLYNEQFF. The CDR3 nucleotides are TGTGCCAGCAGTTTTGGACTCTACAATGAGCAGTTCTTC.

The sample holds a few counts of this clonotype. The chain combines TRBV9 with TRBJ2-1, with TRBD1 identical over 8 bases. Germline CDR1 is SGDLS and CDR2 is YYNGEE. This CDR3 region has 14 residues. V gave up 3 bases and J gave up 6 bases; unmatched junction bases: 5. The CDR3 DNA sequence: TGTGCCAGCAGCGGACAGGGGTCGATCAATGAGCAGTTCTTC. Translation: CASSGQGSINEQFF.